A selection of T cell receptor beta chains follows, all from one sample in a study of blood T cell repertoires in COVID-19. Data came from immunoSEQ multiplex PCR; TCRdb stores just in-frame clones and leaves some out. The data hold a few hundred thousand clones, with approximately 90% observed a single time. The sequenced sample was peripheral blood. The receptor set was obtained from a woman in her fifties or sixties with acute or convalescent COVID-19. CDR3s include the opening cysteine and the closing phenylalanine or tryptophan.

V: TRBV10-3; CDR3: CAISDGGQTYNEQFF
V: TRBV28; CDR3: CASSRTTANTGELFF
V: TRBV30; CDR3: CAWSVRRGRVREQFF
V: TRBV7-2; CDR3: CASSLATEYDTQYF
V: TRBV11-2; CDR3: CASSFSGRGYEQYF
V: TRBV18; CDR3: CASSPSLRVDTEAFF
V: TRBV7-9; CDR3: CASSLAGDTGNTIYF
V: TRBV3-1/TRBV3-2; CDR3: CASSQALAGGRDEQFF
V: TRBV5-1; CDR3: CASSLGGQRSSGELFF
V: TRBV5-1; CDR3: CASSTQQGVGELFF
V: TRBV6-2/TRBV6-3; CDR3: CASSDSYYEQYF
V: TRBV27; CDR3: CASSLRGSNSPLHF
V: TRBV2; CDR3: CASSVGDRVKNIQYF